This T cell receptor (beta chain) was retrieved from a study of OX40 agonist ivuxolimab in advanced cancers. The protocol was immunoSEQ multiplex PCR, while the TCRdb copy is restricted to in-frame clones and leaves out a portion. The repertoire holds some 62,000 clones, about 90% seen once, with approximately 5.6% in the top ten. Germline CDR1 and CDR2: MNHEY and SVGAGI. The germline V and J ends were trimmed by 6 bases and 0 bases, with 8 bases remaining between them. The CDR3 contains 13 residues. This receptor was identified in an adult with an advanced solid tumor such as melanoma, head and neck, liver or kidney cancer. The chain employs TRBV6-5 and TRBJ1-1; D uncertain. Sequencing used CD4+ or CD8+ T cells sorted from blood, obtained in a trial of the OX40 agonist ivuxolimab. The chain's CDR3 is CASRTTMNTEAFF. CDR3 DNA sequence: TGTGCCAGCAGGACAACCATGAACACTGAAGCTTTCTTT.